Presented here are 3 T cell receptor beta chains from one specimen sequenced in a study of cytomegalovirus exposure and HLA in healthy donors. The assay was immunoSEQ multiplex PCR, and TCRdb's table has in-frame clones only and misses some. The sample has tens of thousands of clones; around 96% are singletons. The sample comprised PBMCs. The source of these receptors is a man aged 25-45 years in good health and CMV-seropositive.

J is TRBJ2-7 and V is TRBV2; 10 bases are shared with TRBD2. Trimming at V came to 8 bases and at J to 5 bases, leaving 24 bases not matched to a gene. CDR3 length: 19 residues. Germline V gene lookup returns CDR1 SNHLY and CDR2 FYNNEI. The CDR3 region is CASFPASSSGRGSGNEQYF. The DNA for the CDR3 is TGTGCCAGCTTCCCCGCCTCCTCAAGCGGGAGGGGGTCGGGCAACGAGCAGTACTTC.

This chain uses TRBV9 with TRBJ2-5, with 12 bases fitting TRBD2. The CDR3 sequence is 19 residues long. The germline CDR1 and CDR2 sequences are SGDLS and YYNGEE. V lost 1 base to trimming and J lost 0 bases; unmatched junction nucleotides: 10. CDR3 coding DNA: TGTGCCAGCAGCGTATCAAGGACTAGCGGGATTTGGTACCAAGAGACCCAGTACTTC. This sequence encodes CASSVSRTSGIWYQETQYF.

The DNA of the CDR3 is TGTGCCATCGGGTCCGCCCCCAGGTCCTACGAGCAGTACTTC. It encodes CAIGSAPRSYEQYF. V and J are TRBV10-3 and TRBJ2-7; D uncertain. V lost 8 bases and J 1 base, leaving 15 bases between the germline ends. The length of the CDR3 is 14 residues. Germline V gives CDR1 ENHRY, CDR2 SYGVKD.